What follows are 14 T cell receptor beta chains derived from one specimen sequenced in a study of T cells after yellow fever vaccination. TCRdb re-called the 5' RACE reads through MiXCR, storing one row per CDR3 protein. The sample has around 60,000 distinct CDR3 sequences, approximately 5.7% seen once. The sequencing here drew on PBMCs, either bulk or a sorted T-cell subset (CD4+, CD8+, memory, or dextramer-sorted; not recorded which), taken on the day of the yellow fever booster vaccination. All receptors come from a man younger than 35 who received the YFV17D yellow fever vaccine.

This clonotype was counted only a few times. The V and J genes are TRBV4-1 and TRBJ1-2; TRBD1 is a possible D gene (5 bases). V was trimmed by 2 bases and J by 5 bases, leaving 18 bases between them. The CDR3 runs to 16 residues. Germline CDR1 MGHRA, CDR2 YSYEKL. The CDR3 nucleotides read TGCGCCAGCAGCCAAAGGGTCCAGGGTGAGATTTATGGCTACACCTTC. This translates into CASSQRVQGEIYGYTF.

This clonotype was counted between two and nine times. The chain has TRBV20-1 and TRBJ1-5; the D gene is possibly TRBD1 (6 bases). Germline CDR1 is DFQATT and CDR2 is SNEGSKA (reference sequence). The CDR3 spans 15 residues. V lost 4 bases, J lost 5 bases, and 18 bases lay in between. In DNA, the CDR3 is TGCAGTGCTATAGGCGAGGGGGTGATCGATCAGCCCCAGCATTTT. Translating gives CSAIGEGVIDQPQHF.

This clonotype was seen a few times. The V call is TRBV27, the J call TRBJ2-3, with TRBD1 matching 8 bases. With V trimmed by 4 bases and J by 3 bases, 6 bases remained unmatched. The CDR3 extends over 15 amino acids. CDR1 and CDR2 (germline): MNHEY, SMNVEV (reference sequence). The CDR3 here is CASSSGQGGTDTQYF. CDR3 coding DNA: TGTGCCAGCAGTTCCGGACAGGGTGGAACAGATACGCAGTATTTT.

At least ten counts were recorded for this clonotype. The chain recombines TRBV18 with TRBJ2-4; weak D call: TRBD1 (5 bases). The V gene's germline CDR1 is KGHSH and CDR2 LQKENI. CDR3 length equals 13 residues. The V end lost 0 bases, the J end lost 5 bases, and 5 bases lay between the germline ends. The CDR3 region has the DNA TGTGCCAGCTCACCACCAGGGGAAAACATTCAGTACTTC. Its protein product is CASSPPGENIQYF.

This clonotype was counted at least ten times. The chain has TRBV10-2 and TRBJ2-1; D may be TRBD2 (5 bases). The CDR3 contains 15 residues. Trimming removed 2 bases from V and 10 bases from J, with 18 bases in between. Germline lookup yields CDR1 WSHSY and CDR2 SAAADI. The CDR3 loop is CASSEPEQPSGEQFF. The CDR3 DNA follows: TGCGCCAGCAGTGAGCCGGAACAACCTTCGGGGGAGCAGTTCTTC.

This clonotype was picked up many times. V and J are TRBV5-5 and TRBJ2-1; 8 bases line up with TRBD1. Per germline, CDR1 SGHKS and CDR2 YYEKEE (reference sequence). Germline trimming cut 4 bases from V and 0 bases from J; bases unmatched to any gene: 6. This CDR3 contains 16 residues. The CDR3 DNA reads as TGTGCCAGCAGCAACACCGGGACAGGCTCCTACAATGAGCAGTTCTTC. The encoded protein is CASSNTGTGSYNEQFF.

This clonotype came up a few times. The J gene is TRBJ1-1, the V gene TRBV5-4; possibly TRBD1 for D (5 bases). The V gene lost 0 bases and the J gene lost 0 bases, with 9 bases spanning the gap. Germline CDR1 and CDR2: SGHNT and YYREEE (reference sequence). The CDR3 is 15 residues long. CDR3: CASSLGPGLNTEAFF. In DNA form, the CDR3 reads TGTGCCAGCAGCTTGGGCCCAGGGTTGAACACTGAAGCTTTCTTT.

This clonotype was observed at least ten times. J is TRBJ2-7 and V is TRBV6-5; possibly TRBD1 for D (6 bases). Germline V lookup: CDR1 MNHEY, CDR2 SVGAGI. V gave up 2 bases and J gave up 0 bases, with 11 bases separating them. The CDR3 loop spans 15 amino acids. The CDR3 DNA sequence: TGTGCCAGCAGTTACCCTACAGGGAGCTCCTACGAGCAGTACTTC. This codes for CASSYPTGSSYEQYF.

This clonotype was counted many times. This rearrangement joins TRBV7-2 to TRBJ2-7; no clear D. Looked up from germline, CDR1 is SGHTA and CDR2 is FQGNSA. V shed 5 bases and J shed 3 bases, with 11 bases lying between them. This CDR3 has 13 amino acids. The CDR3 DNA reads as TGTGCCAGCAGCCCGGCTATGAGCTACGAGCAGTACTTC. Translating it yields CASSPAMSYEQYF.

This clonotype was recorded a few times. This rearrangement joins TRBV11-2 to TRBJ2-1; D is unresolved. This CDR3 has 13 amino acids. The germline gives CDR1 SGHAT, CDR2 FQNNGV. V was shortened by 3 bases and J by 8 bases, with 11 bases between the two germline ends. DNA of the CDR3: TGTGCCAGCAGCTTCCTAGGGTCCCATGAGCAGTTCTTC. Its protein is CASSFLGSHEQFF.

The chain links TRBV5-1 to TRBJ2-5; the D gene could be TRBD1 or TRBD2 (6 bases each). CDR1 SGHRS and CDR2 YFSETQ come from the germline V gene. CDR3 length: 16 residues. The V end lost 1 base, the J end lost 5 bases, and 18 bases lay between the germline ends. For the CDR3, the DNA is TGCGCCAGCAGCTTGACGACTCAGCGAGGGGGGGAGACCCAGTACTTC. This translates into CASSLTTQRGGETQYF.

V is TRBV7-9 and J is TRBJ1-1; 7 nucleotides align to TRBD1. The germline gives CDR1 SEHNR, CDR2 FQNEAQ (reference sequence). Trimming removed 0 bases from V and 5 bases from J; junction bases left unmatched: 3. CDR3 length equals 14 residues. The CDR3 reads CASSLAQGLTEAFF. In DNA form, the CDR3 reads TGTGCCAGCAGCTTAGCACAGGGGTTGACTGAAGCTTTCTTT.

The table lists this clonotype with many counts. This sequence joins TRBV6-5 and TRBJ1-4; D is unresolved. V gave up 8 bases and J gave up 1 base, with 14 bases separating them. Looked up from germline, CDR1 is MNHEY and CDR2 is SVGAGI. CDR3 length: 15 amino acids. CDR3 nucleotide sequence: TGTGCCAGCGGTCGTGTAAGACGAACTAATGAAAAACTGTTTTTT. Its protein product is CASGRVRRTNEKLFF.

This clonotype was counted a few times. V usage is TRBV5-6 and J usage is TRBJ2-5; 8 bases agree with TRBD2. After removal of 7 bases from V and 6 bases from J, the junction contained 5 bases not matched to a gene. The CDR3 length is 12 residues. CDR1 is SGHDT, CDR2 YYEEEE, per germline. The DNA of the CDR3 is TGTGCCAGCGCCTCGGGGGGGAAGACCCAGTACTTC. Residues: CASASGGKTQYF. Drawing the rest from reference TRBV5-6 and TRBJ2-5, the complete variable domain is DAGVTQSPTHLIKTRGQQVTLRCSPKSGHDTVSWYQQALGQGPQFIFQYYEEEERQRGNFPDRFSGHQFPNYSSELNVNALLLGDSALYLCASASGGKTQYFGPGTRLLVL.